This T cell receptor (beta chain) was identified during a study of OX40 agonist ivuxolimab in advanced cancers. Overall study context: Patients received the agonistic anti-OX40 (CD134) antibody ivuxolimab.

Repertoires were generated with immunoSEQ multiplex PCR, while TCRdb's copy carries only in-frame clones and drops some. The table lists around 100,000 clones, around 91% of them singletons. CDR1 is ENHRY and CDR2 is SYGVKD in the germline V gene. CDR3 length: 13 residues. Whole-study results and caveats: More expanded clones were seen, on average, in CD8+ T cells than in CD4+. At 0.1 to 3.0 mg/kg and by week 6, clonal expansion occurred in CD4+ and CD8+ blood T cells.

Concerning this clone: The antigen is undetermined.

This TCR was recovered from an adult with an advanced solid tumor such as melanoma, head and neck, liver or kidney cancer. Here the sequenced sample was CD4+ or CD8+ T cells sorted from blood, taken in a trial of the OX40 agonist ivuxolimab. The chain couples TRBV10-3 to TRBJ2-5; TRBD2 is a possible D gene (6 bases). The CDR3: CVSAVRAGETQYF. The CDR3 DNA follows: TGTGTCAGCGCCGTGCGTGCGGGGGAGACCCAGTACTTC.